A selection of T cell receptor beta chains follows, all from one sample in a study of blood T cell repertoires in COVID-19. Here immunoSEQ multiplex PCR was the method, and the copy in TCRdb shows in-frame clones only, minus some. In the table there are 70,000 to 80,000 clones, 75% to 90% of which are singletons. Sequencing was performed on peripheral blood. Receptor source: a human donor in a cohort sampled during active COVID-19. CDR3s include the opening cysteine and the closing phenylalanine or tryptophan. The order of the fields is CDR3 DNA, CDR3 protein, V gene, J gene, clone size, D gene. D genes are given only for firm matches. Rows may omit the clone size; those that give it use once, few, many or a size class.

CDR3 DNA: TGCGCCAGCAGCCGCGGACAGGATCAGCCCCAGCATTTT
CDR3 protein: CASSRGQDQPQHF
V gene: TRBV4-1
J gene: TRBJ1-5
clone size: .
D gene: TRBD1

CDR3 DNA: TGTGCCAGCAGTTACCCCAGCGTGGGTGGCGGGGAGCTGTTTTTT
CDR3 protein: CASSYPSVGGGELFF
V gene: TRBV6-5
J gene: TRBJ2-2
clone size: .
D gene: .

CDR3 DNA: TGTGCCAGCAGCTACGACAGGGCCGGGGAGCTGTTTTTT
CDR3 protein: CASSYDRAGELFF
V gene: TRBV7-9
J gene: TRBJ2-2
clone size: .
D gene: TRBD1

CDR3 DNA: TGTGCCAGTAGCCTCGGGACAGGGGCGCGCGGGGAGCTGTTTTTT
CDR3 protein: CASSLGTGARGELFF
V gene: TRBV19
J gene: TRBJ2-2
clone size: .
D gene: TRBD1

CDR3 DNA: TGTGCCAGCAGTCTACACTCGGGACAGGGAGTCAACGAGCAGTACTTC
CDR3 protein: CASSLHSGQGVNEQYF
V gene: TRBV27
J gene: TRBJ2-7
clone size: .
D gene: TRBD1

CDR3 DNA: TGTGCCAGCAGACAGGGGAATGGGCTCGGGCCCCAGCATTTT
CDR3 protein: CASRQGNGLGPQHF
V gene: TRBV2
J gene: TRBJ1-5
clone size: .
D gene: TRBD1

CDR3 DNA: TGTGCCAGCAGTGGCCTAGCTGGGGGGGAGGTCTCTTACAATGAGCAGTTCTTC
CDR3 protein: CASSGLAGGEVSYNEQFF
V gene: TRBV28
J gene: TRBJ2-1
clone size: .
D gene: TRBD2

CDR3 DNA: TGTGCCAGCAGCCGAAGCGGGGGGGAAGAGACCCAGTACTTC
CDR3 protein: CASSRSGGEETQYF
V gene: TRBV3-1/TRBV3-2
J gene: TRBJ2-5
clone size: .
D gene: TRBD2

CDR3 DNA: TGTGCCAGCAGCTTAGGGTCCCAGGTTCAAGAGACCCAGTACTTC
CDR3 protein: CASSLGSQVQETQYF
V gene: TRBV11-2
J gene: TRBJ2-5
clone size: .
D gene: .

CDR3 DNA: TGTGCCAGCAGTCCCCGTGATCCGGCAGGGACTAGCAGAAGGAATGAGCAGTTCTTC
CDR3 protein: CASSPRDPAGTSRRNEQFF
V gene: TRBV6-6
J gene: TRBJ2-1
clone size: .
D gene: TRBD2

CDR3 DNA: TGTGCCAGCAGCAATACAGGGGAGAGCGTCCTGACTTTC
CDR3 protein: CASSNTGESVLTF
V gene: TRBV7-2
J gene: TRBJ2-6
clone size: .
D gene: TRBD1

CDR3 DNA: TGTGCCAGCAGTAAAGGCCGCGGCGGAGTGTCTGGGGCCAACGTCCTGACTTTC
CDR3 protein: CASSKGRGGVSGANVLTF
V gene: TRBV6-2/TRBV6-3
J gene: TRBJ2-6
clone size: .
D gene: .

CDR3 DNA: TGCGCCAGCAGTCAATCGGGCTGGGCGCGCGGGGGGCAGGTGGCAGATACGCAGTATTTT
CDR3 protein: CASSQSGWARGGQVADTQYF
V gene: TRBV23-1
J gene: TRBJ2-3
clone size: once
D gene: TRBD2

CDR3 DNA: TGTGCCAGCTCACCCCTTAGGGGTGGTCAGGAGCAGTTCTTC
CDR3 protein: CASSPLRGGQEQFF
V gene: TRBV18
J gene: TRBJ2-1
clone size: few
D gene: .

CDR3 DNA: TGCAGTGCAAGGAGGAATGAGCAGTTCTTC
CDR3 protein: CSARRNEQFF
V gene: TRBV20-1
J gene: TRBJ2-1
clone size: .
D gene: .

CDR3 DNA: TGCGCCAGCAGCTTGGGACTAGCGGGAGGGCTCCTGTTTTTT
CDR3 protein: CASSLGLAGGLLFF
V gene: TRBV5-1
J gene: TRBJ2-2
clone size: .
D gene: TRBD2

CDR3 DNA: TGCGCCAGCAGCATGCAGGGTCTGGGCACTGAAGCTTTCTTT
CDR3 protein: CASSMQGLGTEAFF
V gene: TRBV5-1
J gene: TRBJ1-1
clone size: once
D gene: .

CDR3 DNA: TGTGCCAGTAGCGACACAGGGGGACCCAAGCCCCAGCATTTT
CDR3 protein: CASSDTGGPKPQHF
V gene: TRBV19
J gene: TRBJ1-5
clone size: once
D gene: TRBD1

CDR3 DNA: TGTGCCAGCAGCCGACAGGGGGTGACTGAAGCTTTCTTT
CDR3 protein: CASSRQGVTEAFF
V gene: TRBV6-6
J gene: TRBJ1-1
clone size: .
D gene: TRBD1

CDR3 DNA: TGTGCCAGCAGCGTAGCCAATTACAATGAGCAGTTCTTC
CDR3 protein: CASSVANYNEQFF
V gene: TRBV9
J gene: TRBJ2-1
clone size: .
D gene: .

CDR3 DNA: TGTGCCAGCAGTGAAGATAGCGGGAGGAAAACCGGGGAGCTGTTTTTT
CDR3 protein: CASSEDSGRKTGELFF
V gene: TRBV6-1
J gene: TRBJ2-2
clone size: .
D gene: TRBD2

CDR3 DNA: TGTGCCAGCAGGCCCTCCGGGGGGAACAATTCACCCCTCCACTTT
CDR3 protein: CASRPSGGNNSPLHF
V gene: TRBV28
J gene: TRBJ1-6
clone size: .
D gene: .

CDR3 DNA: TGCGCCAGCAGCTTGAACAGGGGTGACTACGAGCAGTACTTC
CDR3 protein: CASSLNRGDYEQYF
V gene: TRBV5-1
J gene: TRBJ2-7
clone size: few
D gene: TRBD1

CDR3 DNA: TGCGCCAGCAACGAGGGGACTAGCGGGAGAGGCTCAGATACGCAGTATTTT
CDR3 protein: CASNEGTSGRGSDTQYF
V gene: TRBV5-1
J gene: TRBJ2-3
clone size: once
D gene: TRBD2

CDR3 DNA: TGCAGCGTTGCTACAGGGCGCACAGATACGCAGTATTTT
CDR3 protein: CSVATGRTDTQYF
V gene: TRBV29-1
J gene: TRBJ2-3
clone size: .
D gene: .